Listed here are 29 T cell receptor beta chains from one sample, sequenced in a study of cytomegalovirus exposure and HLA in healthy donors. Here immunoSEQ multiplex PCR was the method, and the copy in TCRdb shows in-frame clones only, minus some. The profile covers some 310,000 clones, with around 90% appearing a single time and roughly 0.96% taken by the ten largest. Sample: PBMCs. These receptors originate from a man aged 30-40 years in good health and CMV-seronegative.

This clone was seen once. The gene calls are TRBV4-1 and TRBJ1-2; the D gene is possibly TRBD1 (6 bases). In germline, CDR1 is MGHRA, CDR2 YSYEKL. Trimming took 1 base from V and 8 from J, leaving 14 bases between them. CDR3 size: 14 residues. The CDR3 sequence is CASSQAQGLGGYTF. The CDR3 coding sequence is TGCGCCAGCAGCCAAGCCCAGGGGTTGGGGGGCTACACCTTC.

The CDR3 loop reads CASSLANRGHTEAFF. CDR3 bases: TGTGCCAGCAGCTTAGCTAACAGGGGGCACACTGAAGCTTTCTTT. The chain uses TRBV7-9 and TRBJ1-1; 9 bases agree with TRBD1. This CDR3 region has 15 residues. Germline CDR1 reads SEHNR; CDR2 reads FQNEAQ (reference sequence). V was pared by 0 bases and J by 3 bases, with 2 bases of the junction left unmatched.

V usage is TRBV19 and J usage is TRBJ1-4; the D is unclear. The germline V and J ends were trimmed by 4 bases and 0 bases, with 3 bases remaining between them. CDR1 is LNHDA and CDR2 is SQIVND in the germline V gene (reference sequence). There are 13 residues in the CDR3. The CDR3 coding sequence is TGTGCCAGTAGTAGAGCAACTAATGAAAAACTGTTTTTT. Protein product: CASSRATNEKLFF.

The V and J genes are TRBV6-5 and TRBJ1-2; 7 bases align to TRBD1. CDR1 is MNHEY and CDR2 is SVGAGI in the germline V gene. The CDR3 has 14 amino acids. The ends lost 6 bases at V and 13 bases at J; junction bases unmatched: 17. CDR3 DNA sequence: TGTGCCAGCAGCCGATCACCGGGACAGCAAAACTCCACCTTC. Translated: CASSRSPGQQNSTF.

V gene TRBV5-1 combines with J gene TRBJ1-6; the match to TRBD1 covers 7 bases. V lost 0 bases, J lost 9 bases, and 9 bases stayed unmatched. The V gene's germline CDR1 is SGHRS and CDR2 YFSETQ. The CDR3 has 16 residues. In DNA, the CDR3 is TGCGCCAGCAGCTTGGTCGTACAGGGGAGCGGTTCACCCCTCCACTTT. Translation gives CASSLVVQGSGSPLHF.

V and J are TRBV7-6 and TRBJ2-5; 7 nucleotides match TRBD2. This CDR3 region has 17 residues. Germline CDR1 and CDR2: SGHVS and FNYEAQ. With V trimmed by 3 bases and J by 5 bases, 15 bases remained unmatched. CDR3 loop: CASSFSPPSGTEETQYF. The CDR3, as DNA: TGTGCCAGCAGCTTCTCCCCGCCTAGCGGAACCGAGGAGACCCAGTACTTC. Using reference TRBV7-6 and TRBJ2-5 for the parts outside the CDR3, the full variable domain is GAGVSQSPRYKVTKRGQDVALRCDPISGHVSLYWYRQALGQGPEFLTYFNYEAQQDKSGLPNDRFSAERPEGSISTLTIQRTEQRDSAMYRCASSFSPPSGTEETQYFGPGTRLLVL.

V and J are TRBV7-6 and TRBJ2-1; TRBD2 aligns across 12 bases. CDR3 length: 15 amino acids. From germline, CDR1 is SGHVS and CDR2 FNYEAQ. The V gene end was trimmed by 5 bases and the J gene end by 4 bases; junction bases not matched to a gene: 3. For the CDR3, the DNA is TGTGCCAGCAGCGGACTAGCGGGGCTGTACAATGAGCAGTTCTTC. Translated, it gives CASSGLAGLYNEQFF.

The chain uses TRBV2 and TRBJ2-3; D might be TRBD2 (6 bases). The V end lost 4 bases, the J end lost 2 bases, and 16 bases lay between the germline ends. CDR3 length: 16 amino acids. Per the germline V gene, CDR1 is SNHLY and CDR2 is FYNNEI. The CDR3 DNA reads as TGTGCCAGCAGTGGTTCGGGGCTAGCGATCACAGATACGCAGTATTTT. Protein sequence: CASSGSGLAITDTQYF.

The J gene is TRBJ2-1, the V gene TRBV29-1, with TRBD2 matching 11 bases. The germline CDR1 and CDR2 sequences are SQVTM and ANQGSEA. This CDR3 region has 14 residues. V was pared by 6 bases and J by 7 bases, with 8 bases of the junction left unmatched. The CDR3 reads CSVCSGGVSNEQFF. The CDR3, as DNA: TGCAGCGTCTGTAGCGGGGGGGTATCTAATGAGCAGTTCTTC.

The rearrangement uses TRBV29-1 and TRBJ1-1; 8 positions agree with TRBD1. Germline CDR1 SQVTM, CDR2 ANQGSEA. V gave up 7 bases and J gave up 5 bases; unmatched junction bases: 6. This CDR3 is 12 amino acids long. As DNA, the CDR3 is TGCAGCGCCCCGGACAGGGAAACTGAAGCTTTCTTT. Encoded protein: CSAPDRETEAFF.

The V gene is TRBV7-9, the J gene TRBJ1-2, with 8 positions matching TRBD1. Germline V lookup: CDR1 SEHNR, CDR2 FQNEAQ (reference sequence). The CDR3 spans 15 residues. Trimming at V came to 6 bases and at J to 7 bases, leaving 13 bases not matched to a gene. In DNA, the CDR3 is TGTGCCAGCAGGGGACAGGAAGGAGCCAGACGTGGCTACACCTTC. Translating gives CASRGQEGARRGYTF.

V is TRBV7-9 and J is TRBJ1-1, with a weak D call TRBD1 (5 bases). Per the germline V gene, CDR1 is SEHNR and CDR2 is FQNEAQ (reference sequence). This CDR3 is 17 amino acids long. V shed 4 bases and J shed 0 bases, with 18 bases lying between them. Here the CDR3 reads CASSSSRAGPLNTEAFF. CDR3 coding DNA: TGTGCCAGCAGCTCTAGTAGGGCGGGGCCCTTGAACACTGAAGCTTTCTTT.

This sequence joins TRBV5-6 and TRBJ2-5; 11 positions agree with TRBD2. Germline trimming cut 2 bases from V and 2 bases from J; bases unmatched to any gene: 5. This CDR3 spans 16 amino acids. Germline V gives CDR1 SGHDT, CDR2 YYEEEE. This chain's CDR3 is CASSFLLAGVQETQYF. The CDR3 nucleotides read TGTGCCAGCAGCTTTTTACTAGCGGGGGTACAAGAGACCCAGTACTTC.

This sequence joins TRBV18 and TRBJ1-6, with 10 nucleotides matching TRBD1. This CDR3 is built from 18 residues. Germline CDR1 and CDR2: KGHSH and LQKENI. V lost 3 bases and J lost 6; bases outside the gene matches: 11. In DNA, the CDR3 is TGTGCCAGCTCACCGTTAGCCCGGGACAGGGGTGTTAATTCACCCCTCCACTTT. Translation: CASSPLARDRGVNSPLHF.

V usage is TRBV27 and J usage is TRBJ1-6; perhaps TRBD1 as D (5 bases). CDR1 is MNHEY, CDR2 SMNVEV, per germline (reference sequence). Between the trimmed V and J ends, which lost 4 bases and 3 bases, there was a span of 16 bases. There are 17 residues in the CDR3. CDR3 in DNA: TGTGCCAGCAGTTATGGGGGGGATACGGGCTATAATTCACCCCTCCACTTT. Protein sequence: CASSYGGDTGYNSPLHF.

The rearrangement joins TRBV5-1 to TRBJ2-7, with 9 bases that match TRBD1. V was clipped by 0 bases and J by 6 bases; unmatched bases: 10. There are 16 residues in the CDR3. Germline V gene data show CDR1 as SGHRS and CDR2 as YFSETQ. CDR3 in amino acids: CASSLGGRGQGFEQYF. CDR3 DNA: TGCGCCAGCAGCTTGGGGGGACGTGGACAGGGGTTCGAGCAGTACTTC.

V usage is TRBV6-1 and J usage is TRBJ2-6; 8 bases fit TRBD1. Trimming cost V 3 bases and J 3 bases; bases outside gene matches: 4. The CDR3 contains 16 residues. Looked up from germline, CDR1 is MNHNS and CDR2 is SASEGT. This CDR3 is CASSEQGAIGANVLTF. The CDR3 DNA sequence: TGTGCCAGCAGTGAGCAGGGGGCAATTGGGGCCAACGTCCTGACTTTC.

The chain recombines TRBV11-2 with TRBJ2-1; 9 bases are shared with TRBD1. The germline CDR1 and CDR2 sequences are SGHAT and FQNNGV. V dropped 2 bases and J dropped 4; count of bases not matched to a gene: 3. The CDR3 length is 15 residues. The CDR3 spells CASSLQQGAYNEQFF. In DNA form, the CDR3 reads TGTGCCAGCAGCTTACAACAGGGGGCTTACAATGAGCAGTTCTTC.

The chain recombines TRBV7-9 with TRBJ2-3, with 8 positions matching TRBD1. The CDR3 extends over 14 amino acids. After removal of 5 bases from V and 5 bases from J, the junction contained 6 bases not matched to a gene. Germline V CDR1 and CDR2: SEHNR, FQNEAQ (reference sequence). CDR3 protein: CASSAQGAGDTQYF. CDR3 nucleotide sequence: TGTGCCAGCAGCGCCCAGGGGGCCGGAGATACGCAGTATTTT.

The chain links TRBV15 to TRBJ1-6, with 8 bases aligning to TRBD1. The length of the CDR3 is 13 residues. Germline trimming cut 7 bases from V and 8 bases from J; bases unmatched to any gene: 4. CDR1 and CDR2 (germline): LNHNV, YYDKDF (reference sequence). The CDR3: CATKDRAYSPLHF. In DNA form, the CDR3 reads TGTGCCACCAAGGACAGGGCTTATTCACCCCTCCACTTT.

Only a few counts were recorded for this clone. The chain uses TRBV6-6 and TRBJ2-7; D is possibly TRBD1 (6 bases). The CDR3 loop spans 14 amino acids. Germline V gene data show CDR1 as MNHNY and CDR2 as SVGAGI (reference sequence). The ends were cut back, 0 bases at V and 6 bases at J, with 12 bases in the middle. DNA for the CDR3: TGTGCCAGCAGTTACTCCAGACAGGAGCGCGAGCAGTACTTC. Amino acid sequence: CASSYSRQEREQYF.

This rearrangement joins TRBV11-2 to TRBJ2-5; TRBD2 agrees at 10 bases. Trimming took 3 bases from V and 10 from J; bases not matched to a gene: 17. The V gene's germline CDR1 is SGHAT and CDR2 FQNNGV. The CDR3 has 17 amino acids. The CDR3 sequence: CASSFLGSSGGEVVQYF. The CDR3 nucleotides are TGTGCCAGCAGCTTTCTGGGGTCTAGCGGGGGCGAGGTTGTCCAGTACTTC. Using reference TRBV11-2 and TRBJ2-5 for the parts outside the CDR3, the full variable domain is EAGVAQSPRYKIIEKRQSVAFWCNPISGHATLYWYQQILGQGPKLLIQFQNNGVVDDSQLPKDRFSAERLKGVDSTLKIQPAKLEDSAVYLCASSFLGSSGGEVVQYFGPGTRLLVL.

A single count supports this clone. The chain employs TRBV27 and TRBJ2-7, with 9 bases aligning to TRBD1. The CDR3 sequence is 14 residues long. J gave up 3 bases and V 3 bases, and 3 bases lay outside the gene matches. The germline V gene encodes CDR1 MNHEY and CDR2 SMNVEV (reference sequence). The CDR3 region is CASSLGTGYYEQYF. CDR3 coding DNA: TGTGCCAGCAGTTTGGGGACAGGGTACTACGAGCAGTACTTC.

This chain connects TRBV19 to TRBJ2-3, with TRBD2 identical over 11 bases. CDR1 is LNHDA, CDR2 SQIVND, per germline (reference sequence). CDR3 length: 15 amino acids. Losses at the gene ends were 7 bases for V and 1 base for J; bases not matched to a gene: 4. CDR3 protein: CASTKLAGGTDTQYF. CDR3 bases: TGTGCCAGTACTAAACTAGCGGGGGGCACAGATACGCAGTATTTT.

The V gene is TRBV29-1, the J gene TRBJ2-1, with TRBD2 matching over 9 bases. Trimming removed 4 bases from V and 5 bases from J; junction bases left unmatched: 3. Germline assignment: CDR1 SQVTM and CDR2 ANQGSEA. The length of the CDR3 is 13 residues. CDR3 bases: TGCAGCGTTGCCCAGCGGGGGGACAATGAGCAGTTCTTC. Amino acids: CSVAQRGDNEQFF.

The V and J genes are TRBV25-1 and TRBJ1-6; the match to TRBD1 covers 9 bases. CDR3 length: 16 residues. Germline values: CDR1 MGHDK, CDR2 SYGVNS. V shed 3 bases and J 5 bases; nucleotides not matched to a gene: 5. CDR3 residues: CASSEDRGVHNSPLHF. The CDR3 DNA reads TGTGCCAGCAGTGAGGACAGGGGTGTCCATAATTCACCCCTCCACTTT.

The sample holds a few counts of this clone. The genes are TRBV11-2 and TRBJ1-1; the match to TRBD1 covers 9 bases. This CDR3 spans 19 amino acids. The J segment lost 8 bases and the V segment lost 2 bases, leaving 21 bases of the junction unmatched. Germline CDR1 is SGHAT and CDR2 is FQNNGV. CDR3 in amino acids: CASSLFVIGQGTSGGEAFF. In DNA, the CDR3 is TGTGCCAGCAGCTTATTCGTGATCGGACAGGGGACTAGTGGAGGAGAAGCTTTCTTT.

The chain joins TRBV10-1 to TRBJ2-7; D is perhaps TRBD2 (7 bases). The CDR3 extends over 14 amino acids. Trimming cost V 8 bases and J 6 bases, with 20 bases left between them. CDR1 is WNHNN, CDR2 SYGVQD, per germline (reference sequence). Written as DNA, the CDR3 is TGCGCCAGCCGGGACGGCGGGGGCCCGGGCGAGCAGTACTTC. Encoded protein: CASRDGGGPGEQYF.

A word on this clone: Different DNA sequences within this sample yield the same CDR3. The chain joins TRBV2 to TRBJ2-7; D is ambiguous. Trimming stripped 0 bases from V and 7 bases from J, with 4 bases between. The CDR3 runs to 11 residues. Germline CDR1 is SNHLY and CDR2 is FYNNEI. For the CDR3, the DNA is TGTGCCAGCAGTGAAGCCTTTGAGCAGTACTTC. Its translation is CASSEAFEQYF.